The sequence of this T cell receptor beta chain was determined in a study of blood T cell repertoires in COVID-19. Clones were sequenced by immunoSEQ multiplex PCR, and TCRdb holds only the in-frame ones, with some missing. The sample contains nearly 300,000 clones, around 92% of which appear only once. This CDR3 has 17 amino acids. The germline CDR1 and CDR2 sequences are SGHRS and YFSETQ. The junction had 16 bases not matched to a gene; V was cut back by 4 bases and J by 7 bases. The sequenced sample consisted of PBMCs or T cells enriched from blood (not recorded which). The source is a woman in her forties or fifties who had been exposed to COVID-19. The chain combines TRBV5-1 with TRBJ2-1; the match to TRBD2 covers 8 bases. The CDR3 DNA sequence: TGCGCCAGCAGCCCTAGGGGAAGCGGGGGCCTTGGGAATGAGCAGTTCTTC. As protein: CASSPRGSGGLGNEQFF.